Each of the 2 T cell receptor beta chains below was sequenced from the same sample in a study of blood T cells in healthy people across ages. For the second PCR, which ran for roughly 6 to 12 cycles, a sample-barcoded 5' primer and a J-beta primer mix were used. TCRdb analysed the 5' RACE reads with MiXCR anew, one entry per CDR3 protein. Of approximately 820,000 distinct CDR3 sequences in the sample, around two fifths were seen once. Sample: blood. These receptors were obtained from a man aged 55 to 70 in good health.

This clonotype was seen a few times. The V call is TRBV27, the J call TRBJ2-1; no reliable D call. Trimming took 2 bases from V and 4 from J, leaving 9 bases between them. The germline CDR1 and CDR2 sequences are MNHEY and SMNVEV (reference sequence). The CDR3 extends over 14 amino acids. This CDR3 is CASSLDPGYNEQFF. The DNA for the CDR3 is TGTGCCAGCAGTTTAGATCCCGGATACAATGAGCAGTTCTTC.

In this sample, this clonotype turned up many times. This chain uses TRBV14 with TRBJ1-2; D not resolved. The CDR3 loop spans 13 amino acids. The germline CDR1 and CDR2 sequences are SGHDN and FVKESK. V lost 0 bases and J 8 bases, leaving 10 bases between the germline ends. This chain's CDR3 is CASSQDLQLGYTF. CDR3 in DNA: TGTGCCAGCAGCCAAGATCTCCAGCTGGGCTACACCTTC.